This TCR beta chain is from a study of monozygotic twins with inflammatory bowel disease. Study-wide results and limits: The co-twins with IBD showed lower TCRbeta diversity (inverse Simpson) than their healthy siblings. Separate T cell subtypes could not be resolved from one another. Other individuals had fewer clonotypes in common with IBD patients than with healthy twins, especially with disease activity.

This CDR3 has 15 residues. Germline assignment: CDR1 SGHVS and CDR2 FNYEAQ. The UMIs contained a 6-nucleotide sample barcode. They were added by template switching during cDNA synthesis. TCRdb re-called the 5' RACE reads; one entry per CDR3 protein, DNA not given. The listing contains 330,000 or so distinct CDR3 sequences. Comment on this clonotype: Its antigen is still unknown.

Sequencing input: blood. The origin of this receptor is a human donor with ulcerative colitis or Crohn's disease, or a healthy co-twin of an affected twin (not recorded which). The gene calls are TRBV7-6 and TRBJ1-4; the D gene TCRdb calls, TRBD1, cannot be checked with no DNA. The CDR3 sequence is CASSLATTVNEKLFF.